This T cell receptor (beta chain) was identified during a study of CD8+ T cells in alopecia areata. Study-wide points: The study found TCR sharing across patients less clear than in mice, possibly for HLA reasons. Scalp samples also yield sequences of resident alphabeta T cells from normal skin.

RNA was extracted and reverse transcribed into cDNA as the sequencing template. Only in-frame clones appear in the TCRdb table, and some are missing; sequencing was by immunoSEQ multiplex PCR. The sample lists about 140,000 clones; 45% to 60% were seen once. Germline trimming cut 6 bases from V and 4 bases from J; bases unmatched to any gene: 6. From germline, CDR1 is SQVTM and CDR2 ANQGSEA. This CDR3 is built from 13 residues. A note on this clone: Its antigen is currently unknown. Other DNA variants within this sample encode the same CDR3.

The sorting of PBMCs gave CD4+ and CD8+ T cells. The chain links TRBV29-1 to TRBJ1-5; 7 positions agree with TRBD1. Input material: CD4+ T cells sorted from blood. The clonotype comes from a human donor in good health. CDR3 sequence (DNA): TGCAGCGTAGATTCAGGGGGGAATCAGCCCCAGCATTTT. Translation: CSVDSGGNQPQHF.